This T cell receptor beta chain was recovered during a study of blood T cell repertoires in COVID-19. For the study at large: The analysed material was cDNA or gDNA that came from T cells, B-cell-depleted T cells, or PBMCs.

This CDR3 has 16 residues. Germline V gene data show CDR1 as SEHNR and CDR2 as FQNEAQ (reference sequence). The trim removed 5 bases at V and 0 bases at J, leaving 3 bases unmatched. As processed by the authors: Estimation of nucleated cell counts relied on the amplification of reference gene primers. Clones were read by immunoSEQ multiplex PCR, and TCRdb kept only the in-frame ones, dropping some. That table is the source of V, J and clone size, and D and trimming were worked out from the DNA. The profile shows around 99,000 clones, about four fifths of them singletons. This clonotype was sampled from a human donor in a cohort sampled during active COVID-19. The chain is built from TRBV7-9 and TRBJ2-3, with 12 bases aligning to TRBD2. Sequencing used peripheral blood. Here the CDR3 reads CASSTGLAGSTDTQYF. The CDR3 nucleotides read TGTGCCAGCAGCACAGGACTAGCGGGGAGCACAGATACGCAGTATTTT.